These T cell receptor beta chains were read from a single sample in a study of T cell responses to AZD1222 COVID-19 vaccine. The assay was immunoSEQ multiplex PCR, and TCRdb's table has in-frame clones only and misses some. The data show over 100,000 clones, approximately 87% seen once. The sample consisted of peripheral blood, taken 28 days after the second AZD1222 dose. The receptors come from an adult who received the AZD1222 COVID-19 vaccine. The CDR3 runs from the conserved cysteine through the conserved F or W. The order of the fields is clone size, D gene, J gene, V gene, CDR3 DNA, CDR3 protein. A D gene is named only where the DNA matches it firmly. Not all rows give a size; the values are once, few, many and, for expanded clones, a class.

NA TRBD1 TRBJ2-5 TRBV5-1 TGCGCCAGCAGCGTGACAGGGGGCGGAGAGACCCAGTACTTC CASSVTGGGETQYF
NA TRBD2 TRBJ2-1 TRBV18 TGTGCCAGCTCACGTATCGGTACTAGCGGGTACAATGAGCAGTTCTTC CASSRIGTSGYNEQFF
few NA TRBJ1-6 TRBV4-2 TGTGCCAGCAGCCAAGATCTGCGGGGTCCGAATTCACCCCTCCACTTT CASSQDLRGPNSPLHF
NA TRBD2 TRBJ2-1 TRBV3-1/TRBV3-2 TGTGCCAGCAGCCCCTATGAGGGACTAGACAATGAGCAGTTCTTC CASSPYEGLDNEQFF
NA NA TRBJ2-7 TRBV6-5 TGTGCCAGCAGTTACTATGCTGGCAACTCCTACGAGCAGTACTTC CASSYYAGNSYEQYF
NA NA TRBJ1-2 TRBV12-3/TRBV12-4 TGTGCCAGCAGTTTGGGGAATTCCGGCTACACCTTC CASSLGNSGYTF
NA NA TRBJ2-5 TRBV11-3 TGTGCCAGCAGCTTGAGGGGGGGACAAGAGACCCAGTACTTC CASSLRGGQETQYF
NA NA TRBJ1-5 TRBV30 TGTGCCTGGAGTGCGGCAGGGCTCTCCCGGTATAGCAATCAGCCCCAGCATTTT CAWSAAGLSRYSNQPQHF
NA NA TRBJ1-1 TRBV21-1 TGTGCCAGCAGCAAAGGGGAGACAGACGGAAACACTGAAGCTTTCTTT CASSKGETDGNTEAFF
NA TRBD1 TRBJ2-2 TRBV9 TGTGCCAGCAGCTCGAAGGGACAGGGAAACACCGGGGAGCTGTTTTTT CASSSKGQGNTGELFF
NA NA TRBJ1-1 TRBV19 TGTGCCAGTAGTGCGTCCCCCGGGACAAGGTGGGACACTGAAGCTTTCTTT CASSASPGTRWDTEAFF
NA NA TRBJ1-4 TRBV12-3/TRBV12-4 TGTGCCAGCAAAGGGCTGGACAATGAAAAACTGTTTTTT CASKGLDNEKLFF
NA NA TRBJ2-2 TRBV2 TGTGCCAGCAGTGAACTGGGAGAGACCGGGGAGCTGTTTTTT CASSELGETGELFF
NA NA TRBJ2-2 TRBV9 TGTGCCAGCAGCGTAGCGCAAGCCCGCGGGGAGCTGTTTTTT CASSVAQARGELFF
NA NA TRBJ2-3 TRBV15 TGTGCCACCAGCAGGGGGGACTTTCGGAGCGGCACAGATACGCAGTATTTT CATSRGDFRSGTDTQYF
many NA TRBJ2-2 TRBV12-3/TRBV12-4 TGTGCCAGCAGGGGCGGGGAGCTGTTTTTT CASRGGELFF
NA TRBD1 TRBJ1-4 TRBV11-2 TGTGCCAGCAGCGACCCAAGAGGGGGCAGAGATGAAAAACTGTTTTTT CASSDPRGGRDEKLFF
NA TRBD1 TRBJ1-1 TRBV5-1 TGCGCCAGCAGCTCTGGACAGGGGTCGAACACTGAAGCTTTCTTT CASSSGQGSNTEAFF
NA TRBD1 TRBJ1-2 TRBV6-1 TGTGCCAGCAGTGAATACAGGGGTGTTAGCTATGGCTACACCTTC CASSEYRGVSYGYTF
NA NA TRBJ1-2 TRBV6-5 TGTGCCAGCAGACAAGCAGGGCCAGGTCTAGTAAGCTACACCTTC CASRQAGPGLVSYTF
medium-sized TRBD1 TRBJ1-6 TRBV3-1/TRBV3-2 TGTGCCAGCAGCCAACTCGGGACAGGGGGCTCATCACCCCTCCACTTT CASSQLGTGGSSPLHF
once NA TRBJ1-1 TRBV30 TGTGCCTGGAGTGTACTGGGGGGCAGGGGTATCACTGAAGCTTTCTTT CAWSVLGGRGITEAFF
NA NA TRBJ2-2 TRBV13 TGTGCCAGCAGCTTAGATGGGGGCTTAAACACCGGGGAGCTGTTTTTT CASSLDGGLNTGELFF
once NA TRBJ1-1 TRBV7-8 TGTGCCAGCAGCCTACAGGGCGGAGGAAACACTGAAGCTTTCTTT CASSLQGGGNTEAFF
once TRBD2 TRBJ2-7 TRBV13 TGTGCCAGCAGCATGGAGAGAACTAGCGGTTCAGAGCAGTACTTC CASSMERTSGSEQYF
few NA TRBJ2-1 TRBV18 TGTGCCAGCTCACCAGAGAAAGTAGCCTCCAATGAGCAGTTCTTC CASSPEKVASNEQFF
NA NA TRBJ2-5 TRBV5-6 TGTGCCAGCAGCTACCAAGAGACCCAGTACTTC CASSYQETQYF
NA NA TRBJ1-4 TRBV3-1/TRBV3-2 TGTGCCAGCAGCCAAGCAAATGAAAAACTGTTTTTT CASSQANEKLFF
once NA TRBJ2-2 TRBV24-1 TGTGCCACCAGTCTTCCATCTAGGCCCGGGGAGCTGTTTTTT CATSLPSRPGELFF
NA NA TRBJ2-2 TRBV5-6 TGTGCCAGCTTTCGGCGGGGTCGGGCACTGGGGGAGCTGTTTTTT CASFRRGRALGELFF
NA NA TRBJ2-1 TRBV24-1 TGTGCCACCAGTGATGCGGGACTCCTTATGGAGCAGTTCTTC CATSDAGLLMEQFF
NA NA TRBJ1-4 TRBV30 TGTGCCTGGAGTCTAACCCGGGGGTCCGGGAAACTGTTTTTT CAWSLTRGSGKLFF
NA NA TRBJ2-7 TRBV7-2 TGTGCCAGCAGCTTGAACGGTCCCGAGCAGTACTTC CASSLNGPEQYF
NA TRBD2 TRBJ2-7 TRBV19 TGTGCCAGTAGTATTAATAGCGGGAGGCTCGACGAGCAGTACTTC CASSINSGRLDEQYF
NA NA TRBJ2-5 TRBV6-5 TGTGCCAGCACAGGGGTTGGCGAGACCCAGTACTTC CASTGVGETQYF
few NA TRBJ1-5 TRBV15 TGTGCCACCAGCAGAGACAGGAGCAATCAGCCCCAGCATTTT CATSRDRSNQPQHF
NA TRBD1 TRBJ2-2 TRBV5-1 TGCGCCAGCACCCGGGACAGGGTAACCACCGGGGAGCTGTTTTTT CASTRDRVTTGELFF
NA NA TRBJ2-7 TRBV27 TGTGCCTCGGGGGGCGTCTACGAGCAGTACTTC CASGGVYEQYF
NA NA TRBJ1-5 TRBV7-6 TGTGCCAGCAGCCCTTCGGGGAATCAGCCCCAGCATTTT CASSPSGNQPQHF
NA TRBD2 TRBJ2-1 TRBV2 TGTGCCAGCTCCGGGACTAGCGGGAGATGGGGGAATGAGCAGTTCTTC CASSGTSGRWGNEQFF
few TRBD1 TRBJ1-2 TRBV5-1 TGCGCCAGCAGCTTTGGACAGGGGGACTATGGCTACACCTTC CASSFGQGDYGYTF
NA NA TRBJ1-2 TRBV5-4 TGTGCCAGCAGCTTAGGAGGAGGCTACACCTTC CASSLGGGYTF
NA TRBD2 TRBJ2-1 TRBV28 TGTGCCAGCAGCCCCCCGGGAGGCCTAGCGGCCTACAATGAGCAGTTCTTC CASSPPGGLAAYNEQFF
NA NA TRBJ1-2 TRBV2 TGTGCCAGCAGTGATTTCGGGAGAAGATCTAACTATGGCTACACCTTC CASSDFGRRSNYGYTF
NA NA TRBJ1-3 TRBV18 TGTGCCAGCTCACCTTCCGGGACAGGAAACACCATATATTTT CASSPSGTGNTIYF
NA NA TRBJ1-1 TRBV7-2 TGTGCCAGCAGCGTAAGGGGACTAGGTCCCGCTGAAGCTTTCTTT CASSVRGLGPAEAFF
NA NA TRBJ2-2 TRBV24-1 TGTGCCACCAGTGAATATTCATGGGGTACCGGGGAGCTGTTTTTT CATSEYSWGTGELFF
NA TRBD1 TRBJ1-1 TRBV30 TGTGCCTGGAGGCAGGGGGTGAAAGCTTTCTTT CAWRQGVKAFF
NA TRBD2 TRBJ2-5 TRBV7-2 TGTGCCAGCAGCCCCTCCGGGGGAGCGGGAGATGAGACCCAGTACTTC CASSPSGGAGDETQYF
NA TRBD1 TRBJ1-1 TRBV6-5 TGTGCCAGCAGTCCGAGGACAGGGAGGACTGAAGCTTTCTTT CASSPRTGRTEAFF
NA NA TRBJ1-2 TRBV4-2 TGTGCCAGCAGCCAAGCGACAGTAAGCGGACACTATGGCTACACCTTC CASSQATVSGHYGYTF
NA NA TRBJ1-5 TRBV2 TGTGCCAGCAGTGTCGGAGAAAATCAGCCCCAGCATTTT CASSVGENQPQHF
once NA TRBJ1-6 TRBV5-1 TGCGCCAGCAGCTCTACAGGGAGCTCCTATAATTCACCCCTCCACTTT CASSSTGSSYNSPLHF